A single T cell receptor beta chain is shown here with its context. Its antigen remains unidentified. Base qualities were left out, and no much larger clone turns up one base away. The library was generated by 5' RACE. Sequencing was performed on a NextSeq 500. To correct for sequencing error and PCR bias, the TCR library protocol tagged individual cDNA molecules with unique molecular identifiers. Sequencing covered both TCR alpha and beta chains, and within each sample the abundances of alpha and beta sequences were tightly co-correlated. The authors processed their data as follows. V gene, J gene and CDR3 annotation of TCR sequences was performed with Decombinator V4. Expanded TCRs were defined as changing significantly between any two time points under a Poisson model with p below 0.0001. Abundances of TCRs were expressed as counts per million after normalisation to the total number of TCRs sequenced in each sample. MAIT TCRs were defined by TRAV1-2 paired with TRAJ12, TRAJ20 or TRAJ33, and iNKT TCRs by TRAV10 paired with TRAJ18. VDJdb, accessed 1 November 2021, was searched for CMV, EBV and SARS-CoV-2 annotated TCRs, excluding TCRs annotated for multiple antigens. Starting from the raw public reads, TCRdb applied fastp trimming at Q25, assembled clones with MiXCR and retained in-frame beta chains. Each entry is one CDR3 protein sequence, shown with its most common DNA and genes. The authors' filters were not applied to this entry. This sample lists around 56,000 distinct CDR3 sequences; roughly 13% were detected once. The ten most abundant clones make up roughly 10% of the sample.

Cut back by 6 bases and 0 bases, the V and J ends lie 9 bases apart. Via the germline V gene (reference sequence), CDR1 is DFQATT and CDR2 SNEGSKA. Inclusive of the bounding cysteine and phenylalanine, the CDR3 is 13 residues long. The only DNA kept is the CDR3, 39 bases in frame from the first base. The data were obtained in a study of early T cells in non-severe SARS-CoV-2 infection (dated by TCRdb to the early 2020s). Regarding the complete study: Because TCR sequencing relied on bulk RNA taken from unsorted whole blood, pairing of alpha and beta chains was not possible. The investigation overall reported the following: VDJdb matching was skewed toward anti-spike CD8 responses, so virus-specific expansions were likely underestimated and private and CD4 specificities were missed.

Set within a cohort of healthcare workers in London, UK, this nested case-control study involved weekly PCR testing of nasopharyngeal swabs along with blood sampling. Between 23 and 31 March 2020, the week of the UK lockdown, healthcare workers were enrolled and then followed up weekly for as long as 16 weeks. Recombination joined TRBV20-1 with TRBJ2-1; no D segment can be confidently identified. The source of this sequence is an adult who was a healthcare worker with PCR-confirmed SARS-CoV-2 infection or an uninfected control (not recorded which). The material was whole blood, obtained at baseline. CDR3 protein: CSAPDISYNEQFF. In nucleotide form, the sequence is TGCAGTGCCCCTGACATCTCCTACAATGAGCAGTTCTTC.